These 18 T cell receptor beta chains were all obtained from the same sample, sequenced in a study of T cells in Graves' hyperthyroidism and ophthalmopathy. Researchers amplified the TCR beta CDR3 regions from RNA transcripts. During a first-round RT-PCR of the TCR CDR3, the HTBI primer set was used. TCRdb recomputed calls from the multiplex PCR reads with MiXCR, one row per CDR3 protein. The sample records under 750,000 distinct CDR3 sequences, over 15% being singletons. Sequenced input: blood. The source is a woman in her forties or fifties with Graves' hyperthyroidism that later progressed to Graves' ophthalmopathy.

This clonotype was detected ten times or more. The gene calls are TRBV5-1 and TRBJ2-3; possibly TRBD2 for D (5 bases). Looked up from germline, CDR1 is SGHRS and CDR2 is YFSETQ. The CDR3 sequence is 12 residues long. The germline V and J ends were trimmed by 5 bases and 7 bases, with 11 bases remaining between them. The CDR3 nucleotides read TGCGCCAGCAGACTAAGCGGATATACGCAGTATTTT. This gives the protein CASRLSGYTQYF.

This clonotype was found many times. The chain carries TRBV5-1 and TRBJ2-3; D may be TRBD2 (5 bases). This CDR3 spans 15 amino acids. Germline values: CDR1 SGHRS, CDR2 YFSETQ. V was clipped by 4 bases and J by 1 base, with 13 bases between them. The CDR3 loop reads CASSPGSSGTDTQYF. The CDR3 DNA is TGCGCCAGCAGCCCGGGAAGCTCCGGCACAGATACGCAGTATTTT.

The V gene is TRBV4-1, the J gene TRBJ2-1, with TRBD1 identical over 10 bases. CDR3 length: 17 amino acids. Germline V CDR1 and CDR2: MGHRA, YSYEKL. Unmatched junction bases numbered 10, after V lost 0 bases and J lost 8 bases. The CDR3 bases are TGCGCCAGCAGCCAAGAGTCCGGGACAGGGGTTACGGATGAGCAGTTCTTC. It is translated as CASSQESGTGVTDEQFF.

This clonotype was seen a few times. The chain carries TRBV20-1 and TRBJ2-7; D might be TRBD2 (6 bases). V lost 3 bases, J lost 0 bases, and 15 bases lay in between. The CDR3 runs to 15 residues. Germline lookup yields CDR1 DFQATT and CDR2 SNEGSKA (reference sequence). CDR3 residues: CSARRALGSSYEQYF. The CDR3 bases are TGCAGTGCTAGGAGGGCCCTCGGGAGCTCCTACGAGCAGTACTTC.

This clonotype was counted ten times or more. The CDR3 DNA sequence: TGTGCCAGCAGTCGAACTTCAGGGAACACTGAAGCTTTCTTT. Translating it yields CASSRTSGNTEAFF. This chain uses TRBV6-1 with TRBJ1-1; D remains ambiguous. The CDR3 extends over 14 amino acids. Germline-derived CDR1 and CDR2 are MNHNS and SASEGT. Trimming removed 5 bases at V and 1 base at J, with 11 bases between.

This rearrangement joins TRBV6-6 to TRBJ1-3; D ambiguous. The V and J ends lost 0 bases and 7 bases respectively, with 10 bases between them. This CDR3 region has 14 residues. The germline CDR1 and CDR2 sequences are MNHNY and SVGAGI (reference sequence). The CDR3, as DNA: TGTGCCAGCAGTTACTCGGTTCCATCGAACACCATATATTTT. Translated: CASSYSVPSNTIYF.

This clonotype came up many times. The rearrangement uses TRBV6-1 and TRBJ2-3; TRBD2 matches 8 bases. In germline, CDR1 is MNHNS, CDR2 SASEGT. J was trimmed by 5 bases and V by 3 bases; bases with no gene match: 4. This CDR3 region has 14 residues. This CDR3 reads CASSDGGALDTQYF. DNA of the CDR3: TGTGCCAGCAGTGACGGGGGGGCCTTAGATACGCAGTATTTT.

This clonotype came up many times. The rearrangement links TRBV5-1 to TRBJ2-7; D is perhaps TRBD1 or TRBD2 (6 bases each). V gave up 2 bases and J gave up 2 bases, with 11 bases separating them. Looked up from germline, CDR1 is SGHRS and CDR2 is YFSETQ. The length of the CDR3 is 14 residues. The CDR3 loop is CASSFGRGAYEQYF. CDR3 DNA sequence: TGCGCCAGCAGCTTTGGAAGGGGGGCCTACGAGCAGTACTTC.

This clonotype has a handful of counts. J is TRBJ2-3 and V is TRBV3-1; 12 bases line up with TRBD2. The length of the CDR3 is 15 residues. The germline CDR1 and CDR2 sequences are LGHDT and YNNKEL (reference sequence). After removal of 3 bases from V and 5 bases from J, the junction contained 3 bases not matched to a gene. The DNA for the CDR3 is TGTGCCAGCAGCCACCGGACTAGCGGGAAAGATACGCAGTATTTT. Protein product: CASSHRTSGKDTQYF.

This clonotype was seen at least ten times. The rearrangement links TRBV2 to TRBJ2-6; D call uncertain. There are 12 residues in the CDR3. The V end lost 4 bases, the J end lost 2 bases, and 0 bases lay between the germline ends. Germline V gives CDR1 SNHLY, CDR2 FYNNEI. The CDR3 reads CASSAGANVLTF. CDR3 coding DNA: TGTGCCAGCAGTGCTGGGGCCAACGTCCTGACTTTC.

This clonotype was counted only a few times. This chain links TRBV7-9 with TRBJ1-2; 10 nucleotides match TRBD1. This CDR3 has 16 residues. Germline assignment: CDR1 SEHNR and CDR2 FQNEAQ (reference sequence). V lost 1 base, J lost 6 bases, and 8 bases stayed unmatched. The CDR3 reads CASSLGALGTGDGYTF. CDR3 bases: TGTGCCAGCAGCTTAGGGGCCCTCGGGACAGGGGATGGCTACACCTTC.

The chain has TRBV29-1 and TRBJ2-7; D unclear. The V end lost 6 bases, the J end lost 2 bases, and 11 bases lay between the germline ends. Germline CDR1 SQVTM, CDR2 ANQGSEA. The CDR3 is 12 amino acids. CDR3 in DNA: TGCAGCGTCCAGGAGCTTACCTACGAGCAGTACTTC. The encoded protein is CSVQELTYEQYF.

Only a few counts were recorded for this clonotype. The V call is TRBV9, the J call TRBJ1-2; 9 bases line up with TRBD1. Germline CDR1 reads SGDLS; CDR2 reads YYNGEE. This CDR3 contains 14 residues. The junction had 9 bases not matched to a gene; V was cut back by 4 bases and J by 8 bases. In DNA form, the CDR3 reads TGTGCCAGCAGCCCTTGGACAGGGGAATACGGCTACACCTTC. It yields the protein CASSPWTGEYGYTF. The variable domain in full, completed from reference TRBV9 and TRBJ1-2, reads DSGVTQTPKHLITATGQRVTLRCSPRSGDLSVYWYQQSLDQGLQFLIQYYNGEERAKGNILERFSAQQFPDLHSELNLSSLELGDSALYFCASSPWTGEYGYTFGSGTRLTVV.

V is TRBV10-3 and J is TRBJ1-2; D gene unclear. This CDR3 is built from 16 residues. CDR1 is ENHRY, CDR2 SYGVKD, per germline. Trimming took off 0 bases at V and 7 bases at J, with 18 bases between the two ends. CDR3 amino acids: CAISESKIGGLGGYTF. CDR3 coding DNA: TGTGCCATCAGTGAGTCCAAAATAGGAGGCTTGGGTGGCTACACCTTC.

In its sample, this clonotype was seen many times. CDR3 nucleotides: TGTGCCAGCAGTGAAAGGGTCGAGCGAGACTATGGCTACACCTTC. Protein sequence: CASSERVERDYGYTF. The chain employs TRBV2 and TRBJ1-2, with D uncertain. The germline V and J ends were trimmed by 2 bases and 3 bases, with 13 bases remaining between them. The CDR3 extends over 15 amino acids. Germline CDR1 is SNHLY and CDR2 is FYNNEI.

This clonotype was recorded a few times. The rearrangement uses TRBV20-1 and TRBJ1-5, with TRBD1 matching 11 bases. V gave up 6 bases and J gave up 9 bases; unmatched junction bases: 10. The CDR3 spans 14 residues. CDR1 DFQATT and CDR2 SNEGSKA come from the germline V gene (reference sequence). The DNA of the CDR3 is TGCAGTGCGAGGGGACAGGGGGATCACGGGCCCCAGCATTTT. It translates to CSARGQGDHGPQHF.

The chain has TRBV18 and TRBJ2-7; D possibly uses TRBD1 or TRBD2 (5 bases each). Trimming took off 5 bases at V and 5 bases at J, with 28 bases between the two ends. Germline V gives CDR1 KGHSH, CDR2 LQKENI. CDR3 length: 18 amino acids. Written as DNA, the CDR3 is TGTGCCAGCTCAGAACCAACCACCGGGACGGCTATATTTGACGAGCAGTACTTC. Amino acid sequence: CASSEPTTGTAIFDEQYF.

There are a few counts of this clonotype. The V call is TRBV7-6, the J call TRBJ2-3; 9 bases agree with TRBD2. This CDR3 region has 15 residues. The germline gives CDR1 SGHVS, CDR2 FNYEAQ. Trimming removed 5 bases from V and 0 bases from J; junction bases left unmatched: 3. For the CDR3, the DNA is TGTGCCAGCAGCCGGAGCGGGGGGAGCACAGATACGCAGTATTTT. This encodes CASSRSGGSTDTQYF.